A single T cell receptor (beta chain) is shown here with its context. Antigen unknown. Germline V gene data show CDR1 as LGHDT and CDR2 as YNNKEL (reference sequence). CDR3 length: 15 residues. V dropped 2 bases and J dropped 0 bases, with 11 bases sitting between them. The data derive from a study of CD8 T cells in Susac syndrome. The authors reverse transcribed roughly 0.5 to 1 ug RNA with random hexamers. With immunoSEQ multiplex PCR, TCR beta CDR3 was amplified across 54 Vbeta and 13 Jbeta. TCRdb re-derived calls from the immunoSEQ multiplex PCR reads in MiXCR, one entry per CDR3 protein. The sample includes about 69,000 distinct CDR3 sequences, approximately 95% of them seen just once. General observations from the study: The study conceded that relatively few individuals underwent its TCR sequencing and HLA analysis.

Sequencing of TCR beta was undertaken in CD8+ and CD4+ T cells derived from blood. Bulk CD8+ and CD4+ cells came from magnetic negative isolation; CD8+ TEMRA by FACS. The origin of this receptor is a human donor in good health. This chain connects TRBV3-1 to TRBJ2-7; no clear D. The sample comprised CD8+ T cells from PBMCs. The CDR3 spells CASSQPSDLSYEQYF. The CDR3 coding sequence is TGTGCCAGCAGCCAACCGTCGGATCTCTCCTACGAGCAGTACTTC.